This T cell receptor (beta chain) stems from a study of shared clonotypes between healthy human individuals (dated by TCRdb to the early 2020s). In terms of the full investigation: A couple of women and a few men aged 18 to 49 years were included in the cohort. For each donor, CD4 naive and CD4 memory were each run on three plates, CD8 naive on two plates, and CD8 memory on one plate. The study deeply sequenced blood TCR repertoires of five healthy adults to estimate repertoire size and the extent of clonotype sharing between individuals. To increase sequencing depth and limit assay-specific biases, TCR repertoire library preparation and sequencing were carried out by different laboratories using diverse techniques. Per donor, leukapheresis produced somewhere between about 0.8 and 9 billion PBMCs.

The donors were healthy, HIV-negative adults with no recently reported acute infections or vaccinations. All donors were Caucasian adults living in Nashville, Tennessee, USA. CD4+ T cells were enriched by magnetic negative selection, after which naive cells were positively selected on CD45RA and the negative fraction was taken as the memory subset. Blood was obtained by leukapheresis, after which PBMCs were separated by Ficoll-Histopaque density gradient centrifugation and cryopreserved in liquid nitrogen vapor phase. Purity and quantity of every magnetically sorted T cell population were checked by analytical flow cytometry. From each sorted fraction, genomic DNA was isolated and quantified by UV absorbance on a Nanodrop 2000c. Comment on this clone: It has no known antigen specificity. Base qualities are not at hand, and no much larger clone is one base apart.

Using the deep immunoSEQ assay, TCR CDR3 regions were amplified from genomic DNA by multiplex PCR. Genomic DNA extracted from each cell subset was distributed evenly over all wells of several immunoSEQ 96-well plates, and each plate served as one replicate. For sorted subsets, approximately 190 ng of genomic DNA, equivalent to around 30,000 T cell genomes, went into each replicate PCR. Purified libraries were measured with a Qubit 3.0 fluorometer, size-checked on a Bioanalyzer 2100, and measured again with the KAPA Library Quantification kit. Each immunoSEQ 96-well plate was sequenced on its own single-read 150-cycle Illumina NextSeq 550 flow cell. The authors' analysis ran thus. Because the immunoSEQ output held only junctional sequences and lacked quality scores, the filtering could not match the filtering applied to full-length reads. Sequences were annotated with PyIR, a Python wrapper for IgBLAST v1.9, and V/J genes and CDR3 were assigned using IMGT germline references. Any read was removed if the V/J assignment was weak (E-value above 1e-6), the CDR3 was missing, or the read contained stop codons, out-of-frame junctions, or ambiguous translated residues. V3J clonotypes were defined by identical inferred V gene, J gene, and CDR3 amino acid sequence. Percentage overlap between repertoires was computed as shared unique clonotypes divided by the size of the smaller repertoire. Three approaches were used to assess repertoire richness: RTK rarefaction, the Chao1 estimator, and Recon v2.1 estimates of unobserved clonotypes. Generation probabilities for all TCRbeta clonotypes obtained by the gDNA method from a few donors were computed using OLGA. TCRdb stores this immuneACCESS table with in-frame sequences only. Part of the clones is absent; in the studies checked, under half of the shortfall reflects unresolved V genes, and no reason is known for the rest. D and trimming were read from the DNA, whereas the V and J calls and clone size are those reported in that table. The sample table lists hundreds of thousands of clones, about 80% of them with a count of one. The ten biggest clones cover around 1.8% of the sample.

What the study reported, not specific to this receptor: Incomplete sequencing was indicated by rarefaction of sorted-subset datasets, despite the large sequencing depth. The small number of donors limited the genetic and exposure-history diversity represented. Across a few donors, about 5% of naive CD4, roughly 3.5% of naive CD8, approximately 2.5% of memory CD4, and approximately 0.4% of memory CD8 clonotypes were shared. Based on pairwise subsampling, the degree of clonotype sharing among donors was expected to be affected by sequencing depth. Estimated clonotype richness was generally larger for naive than for memory subsets. Compared with non-shared clonotypes, clonotypes shared by all four sorted-subset donors had higher generation probabilities. Only blood was sampled, and tissue TCR repertoires likely differ from those in blood.

V ends up 3 bases short and J 4 bases short, with an unmatched junction base count of 11. From its cysteine to its phenylalanine, the CDR3 spans 18 amino acids. The DNA shown is the 54-base CDR3, in frame from base 1. The germline V gene encodes CDR1 MGHDK and CDR2 SYGVNS. The source is a woman in her 30s in good health. Recombination connected TRBV25-1 to TRBJ2-1, and 11 junction bases match TRBD2. The specimen was memory CD4+ T cells sorted from blood. The sample's cell subset or site label, decoded: CD45RA-negative fraction. The CDR3 protein is CASSETHGTSGIYNEQFF. The sequenced DNA is TGTGCCAGCAGTGAGACGCACGGGACTAGCGGAATTTACAATGAGCAGTTCTTC.